These T cell receptor beta chains were read from a single sample in a study of siplizumab effects on memory and regulatory T cells. Profiled with immunoSEQ multiplex PCR; TCRdb holds only in-frame clones, not every one. The sample carries more than 95,000 clones, 93% recorded once. The material sequenced was Tregs sorted from blood. These receptors all stem from a human donor in good health. CDR3s leave out the opening cysteine and the closing phenylalanine or tryptophan. Each record gives: CDR3 protein, V gene.

cdr3_aa: ASSPPLGGQRYNEQF
v_call: TRBV18

cdr3_aa: ASSRDFVNYGYT
v_call: TRBV6-5

cdr3_aa: ASSLVGGPYNSPLH
v_call: TRBV7-9

cdr3_aa: ASSLVTSWGTGELF
v_call: TRBV5-6

cdr3_aa: ASGLRTSNEQF
v_call: TRBV7-2

cdr3_aa: ASRWDLPSYEQY
v_call: TRBV5-5

cdr3_aa: ASRIDSLGYEQY
v_call: TRBV6-6

cdr3_aa: ASSLGIKTGATYEQY
v_call: TRBV7-9

cdr3_aa: ASSFRGLGFYGYT
v_call: TRBV5-6

cdr3_aa: ASSSPGNYGYT
v_call: TRBV7-9

cdr3_aa: AGHRGPHTEAF
v_call: TRBV30

cdr3_aa: ASSSESGTGRSPLH
v_call: TRBV7-9

cdr3_aa: ASSQGQVGTEAF
v_call: TRBV18

cdr3_aa: ASSVQERATEAF
v_call: TRBV6-1

cdr3_aa: AIKRGSDTQY
v_call: TRBV10-3

cdr3_aa: ASSQDYYTDTQY
v_call: TRBV4-1

cdr3_aa: ASSELSLHLVGAKNIQY
v_call: TRBV6-1

cdr3_aa: ASSIRGAREAF
v_call: TRBV19

cdr3_aa: ASSAQGGIDTQY
v_call: TRBV6-5

cdr3_aa: ASSLGGVDTQY
v_call: TRBV5-4

cdr3_aa: ASSPAGADTQY
v_call: TRBV18

cdr3_aa: ASSRGDYEQY
v_call: TRBV5-6

cdr3_aa: ASSPGLAALTQY
v_call: TRBV27

cdr3_aa: ASSESRGSYNSPLH
v_call: TRBV10-2

cdr3_aa: ASSLEGQALTEAF
v_call: TRBV28

cdr3_aa: ASSQDEGRTDTQY
v_call: TRBV2

cdr3_aa: ASRVLGPRK
v_call: TRBV6-1

cdr3_aa: ASSYSSGGRYETQY
v_call: TRBV6-5

cdr3_aa: ATQLAGVLETQY
v_call: TRBV6-5

cdr3_aa: ASSLRNGELF
v_call: TRBV9

cdr3_aa: ASRTAGADYGYT
v_call: TRBV6-5

cdr3_aa: ASSSDLQASSYNEQF
v_call: TRBV9

cdr3_aa: ASSLTMTGREETQY
v_call: TRBV11-2

cdr3_aa: ASSRGLAGNGYT
v_call: TRBV5-6

cdr3_aa: ASSPGHQGYGYT
v_call: TRBV9

cdr3_aa: ASSVDHKGSAF
v_call: TRBV9

cdr3_aa: ASTSSGANEQF
v_call: TRBV7-9

cdr3_aa: ASSFGTAEKLF
v_call: TRBV5-1

cdr3_aa: ASSSGLTTYEQY
v_call: TRBV5-5

cdr3_aa: ASSIRQGDSNQPQH
v_call: TRBV19

cdr3_aa: ASSVGLQETQY
v_call: TRBV2

cdr3_aa: ASSVRPKSSQPQH
v_call: TRBV9

cdr3_aa: ASSETWGLAGELF
v_call: TRBV6-4

cdr3_aa: ASSERGPKPQH
v_call: TRBV2

cdr3_aa: ASSLGGGQETQY
v_call: TRBV5-4

cdr3_aa: ASSLGGLAGVGEQY
v_call: TRBV11-3

cdr3_aa: ASSADSTDTQY
v_call: TRBV9

cdr3_aa: ASSLEAGNQLF
v_call: TRBV5-1

cdr3_aa: ASSLTGEETQY
v_call: TRBV6-5

cdr3_aa: ASSDSGRGVGYT
v_call: TRBV6-4

cdr3_aa: ASSLILGEQY
v_call: TRBV5-1

cdr3_aa: ASSLGGEGTEAF
v_call: TRBV7-8

cdr3_aa: ASSYMDRVYEQY
v_call: TRBV6-6